Listed here are 19 T cell receptor beta chains from one sample, sequenced in a study of CXCR3-negative and CXCR3-positive naive CD8 T cells. General observations from the study: More hydrophobic TRB CDR3s were found in CXCR3-positive naive cells than in CXCR3-negative naive cells.

The authors made the TRB cDNA libraries by 5' RACE using UMI labels. TCRdb reanalyzed the 5' RACE reads and collapses them to one entry per CDR3 protein, without DNA. The listing contains under 60,000 distinct CDR3 sequences. These receptors have no known antigen. What was sequenced was naive CXCR3+ CD8+ T cells from blood. Subset meaning: CD45RO-CCR7+CD27+CD95- naive CD8+ T cells expressing CXCR3 (TNR3+). These receptors were obtained from a human donor in good health. Some clones in this sample may be carry-over from other donors' samples.

This rearrangement joins TRBV15 to TRBJ2-1. The CDR3 is 15 amino acids. Germline assignment: CDR1 LNHNV and CDR2 YYDKDF (reference sequence). CDR3 loop: CATSRETGNYNGQFF.

The gene calls are TRBV7-2 and TRBJ1-1; absent DNA, TCRdb's TRBD1 call cannot be checked. This CDR3 has 15 amino acids. CDR1 and CDR2 from the germline V gene are SGHTA and FQGNSA. CDR3: CASSLDRGLYSEAFF. Using reference TRBV7-2 and TRBJ1-1 for the parts outside the CDR3, the full variable domain is GAGVSQSPSNKVTEKGKDVELRCDPISGHTALYWYRQSLGQGLEFLIYFQGNSAPDKSGLPSDRFSAERTGGSVSTLTIQRTQQEDSAVYLCASSLDRGLYSEAFFGQGTRLTVV.

The chain employs TRBV20-1 and TRBJ1-1; without DNA, the TCRdb call of TRBD1 cannot be checked. The CDR3 is made up of 12 amino acids. Germline CDR1 reads DFQATT; CDR2 reads SNEGSKA (reference sequence). CDR3 residues: CSARQGITEAFF.

In terms of frequency, this clonotype is medium-sized. This chain joins TRBV7-7 and TRBJ2-3; with no DNA, the TCRdb D assignment of TRBD2 cannot be verified. Per germline, CDR1 SSHAT and CDR2 FNYEAQ (reference sequence). This CDR3 contains 14 residues. CDR3: CASSSSGAVDTQYF.

The V call is TRBV11-2, the J call TRBJ1-1. The germline CDR1 and CDR2 sequences are SGHAT and FQNNGV. The CDR3 has 12 amino acids. CDR3 loop: CASSPAADEAFF.

CDR3 residues: CASSYSRDTSYEQYF. This rearrangement joins TRBV6-6 to TRBJ2-7; the TCRdb call, TRBD1, lacks DNA for checking. The CDR3 covers 15 residues. Germline V CDR1 and CDR2: MNHNY, SVGAGI (reference sequence).

V and J are TRBV28 and TRBJ2-4; TCRdb proposes TRBD1, but this gene call is untestable without DNA. The CDR3 totals 20 residues. CDR1 is MDHEN, CDR2 SYDVKM, per germline. The CDR3 here is CASSFFRQTLPGLAKNIQYF.

The J gene is TRBJ2-1, the V gene TRBV15; the TRBD2 assignment by TCRdb is unverifiable without DNA. The CDR3 loop spans 16 amino acids. Germline V gene lookup returns CDR1 LNHNV and CDR2 YYDKDF (reference sequence). CDR3: CATSRAARGGRNEQFF.

The CDR3 reads CASSLSLGNTDTQYF. V is TRBV5-6 and J is TRBJ2-3. Per the germline V gene, CDR1 is SGHDT and CDR2 is YYEEEE. The CDR3 spans 15 residues.

The genes are TRBV7-9 and TRBJ2-7; there is no DNA to check the TCRdb D call of TRBD1. Looked up from germline, CDR1 is SEHNR and CDR2 is FQNEAQ (reference sequence). This CDR3 region has 15 residues. The CDR3 protein is CASSPTGIFSYEQYF.

The J gene is TRBJ2-7, the V gene TRBV25-1; checking the TCRdb D call of TRBD1 is not possible without DNA. In germline, CDR1 is MGHDK, CDR2 SYGVNS. The CDR3 contains 15 residues. CDR3 sequence reads: CASLDFPRQGLEQYF.

The V call is TRBV4-2, the J call TRBJ2-7. Germline CDR1 reads LGHNA; CDR2 reads YNFKEQ. This CDR3 comprises 13 residues. The CDR3 sequence: CASSQDLIDEQYF.

V is TRBV6-1 and J is TRBJ2-7; TCRdb returns TRBD1, unconfirmable since there is no DNA. Germline CDR1 is MNHNS and CDR2 is SASEGT. CDR3 length: 15 residues. The CDR3: CASRPGTGATGEQYF.

This chain connects TRBV7-9 to TRBJ2-7; TCRdb returns TRBD1, unconfirmable since there is no DNA. The CDR3 runs 12 residues. Germline assignment: CDR1 SEHNR and CDR2 FQNEAQ (reference sequence). The CDR3 sequence: CASSYQGIEQYF.

The chain joins TRBV20-1 to TRBJ1-1; TCRdb designates TRBD1, a call that cannot be tested without DNA. From germline, CDR1 is DFQATT and CDR2 SNEGSKA (reference sequence). The CDR3 extends over 14 amino acids. The CDR3 region is CSARARGGNTEAFF.

This chain connects TRBV4-3 to TRBJ2-1; checking the TCRdb D call of TRBD1 is not possible without DNA. The CDR3 length is 16 residues. The V gene's germline CDR1 is LGHNA and CDR2 YSLEER. CDR3 loop: CASSQEILGAGNEQFF.

The chain carries TRBV29-1 and TRBJ2-7; TCRdb gives TRBD1 as the D gene, but with no DNA this cannot be confirmed. Germline-derived CDR1 and CDR2 are SQVTM and ANQGSEA. The CDR3 has 12 amino acids. The CDR3 reads CSVQTGGYEQYF.

The V call is TRBV12-3 or TRBV12-4, the J call TRBJ1-1. The CDR3 runs 12 residues. The CDR3 sequence: CASSLRGWGAFF.

The CDR3 loop is CASNLIAGGYNEQFF. The rearrangement links TRBV2 to TRBJ2-1; the TCRdb call, TRBD2, lacks DNA for checking. Germline V gene data show CDR1 as SNHLY and CDR2 as FYNNEI. This CDR3 has 15 residues.